This T cell receptor (beta chain) was identified during a study of T cells in localized non-small cell lung cancer. Broader study findings: Uninvolved adjacent lung showed the highest T cell clonality, exceeding tumor. Blood T cell density predicted longer survival; adjacent-lung clonality, shorter. It remains possible that heterogeneity exists, since only one tumor region was sequenced. There were a median about 53 of the top 100 tumor clones appearing in adjacent lung.

Clones were sequenced by immunoSEQ multiplex PCR, and TCRdb holds only the in-frame ones, with some missing. There are 55,000 to 80,000 clones in the sample; 84% occur only once, and roughly 13% lies in the top ten. This CDR3 comprises 16 residues. Between the trimmed V and J ends, which lost 5 bases and 3 bases, there was a span of 20 bases. Germline V CDR1 and CDR2: SGHVS, FQNEAQ. A note on this clone: What it recognizes is unknown.

The sequence was collected from a female donor at least 60 years old with stage I lung adenocarcinoma. This rearrangement joins TRBV7-8 to TRBJ2-7; possible D gene TRBD2, 5 bases. The sequences come from peripheral blood, collected before any cancer treatment. The CDR3 reads CASSPHSQGSRYEQYF. In nucleotides, the CDR3 is TGTGCCAGCAGCCCCCACTCGCAAGGGAGTCGCTACGAGCAGTACTTC.